The 9 T cell receptor beta chains listed next were all sequenced from one sample in a study of CD8+ T cells in alopecia areata. RNA was isolated and reverse transcribed to cDNA, the sequencing template. Data came from immunoSEQ multiplex PCR; TCRdb stores just in-frame clones and leaves some out. The sample shows fewer than 200,000 clones, around 60% of them seen only once. This material consisted of CD4+ T cells sorted from blood, taken at week 0. These receptors were taken from a human donor with alopecia areata.

The genes are TRBV29-1 and TRBJ1-5, with D hard to call. The CDR3 runs 12 residues. The germline gives CDR1 SQVTM, CDR2 ANQGSEA. V dropped 7 bases and J dropped 0 bases, with 7 bases sitting between them. The CDR3: CSAGDSNQPQHF. The CDR3 coding sequence is TGCAGCGCCGGTGATAGCAATCAGCCCCAGCATTTT.

This clone was picked up a small number of times. The chain uses TRBV1 and TRBJ1-1; TRBD1, the table's D call, was not compared with the DNA. TRBV1 is annotated as a pseudogene. The CDR3 extends over 16 amino acids. Here the CDR3 reads CTSSLKSRQVNTEAFF. CDR3 bases: TGCACCAGCAGCCTAAAGAGTCGACAGGTGAACACTGAAGCTTTCTTT.

This clone has at least ten counts. CDR3 region: CSVDNQVNEQFF. CDR3 coding DNA: TGCAGCGTGGATAACCAAGTTAATGAGCAGTTCTTC. The rearrangement uses TRBV29-1 and TRBJ2-1; D is undetermined. The CDR3 has 12 amino acids. Germline values: CDR1 SQVTM, CDR2 ANQGSEA. With 6 bases removed from V and 7 bases from J, the gap between germline ends came to 13 bases.

This clone was detected only a few times. The chain uses TRBV4-1 and TRBJ2-7, with 11 nucleotides matching TRBD1. The CDR3 is 19 residues long. V was pared by 0 bases and J by 5 bases, with 15 bases of the junction left unmatched. Germline values: CDR1 MGHRA, CDR2 YSYEKL. Here the CDR3 reads CASSQEYHNRTGGVHEQYF. The DNA for the CDR3 is TGCGCCAGCAGCCAAGAATACCACAACAGGACAGGGGGCGTCCACGAGCAGTACTTC.

The rearrangement uses TRBV6-1 and TRBJ2-4; D possibly uses TRBD1 or TRBD2 (5 bases each). Trimming removed 1 base from V and 9 bases from J, with 10 bases in between. The germline gives CDR1 MNHNS, CDR2 SASEGT. The CDR3 has 13 amino acids. DNA of the CDR3: TGTGCCAGCAGTGAAGTTGAGGGGAGCATTCAGTACTTC. This translates into CASSEVEGSIQYF.

A few counts support this clone. This sequence joins TRBV29-1 and TRBJ2-2; D is uncertain. The CDR3 spans 14 residues. In germline, CDR1 is SQVTM, CDR2 ANQGSEA. V lost 3 bases and J lost 0, with 8 bases in between. The CDR3 bases are TGCAGCGTTGATGTGTCGGCGAACACCGGGGAGCTGTTTTTT. Translating it yields CSVDVSANTGELFF.

Relative to its sample, this clone is medium-sized (0.01 to 0.1%). The V gene is TRBV14, the J gene TRBJ1-5; TRBD1 agrees at 8 bases. The CDR3 sequence is 15 residues long. Trimming removed 6 bases from V and 1 base from J; junction bases left unmatched: 5. Germline values: CDR1 SGHDN, CDR2 FVKESK. The CDR3 spells CASSQGAGSNQPQHF. CDR3 nucleotides: TGTGCCAGCAGTCAGGGGGCTGGGAGCAATCAGCCCCAGCATTTT.

This clone was detected a few times. This chain connects TRBV7-8 to TRBJ1-6; D unresolved. V gave up 3 bases and J gave up 8 bases, with 11 bases separating them. CDR3 length equals 14 residues. Germline loops: CDR1 SGHVS, CDR2 FQNEAQ. CDR3 DNA: TGTGCCAGCAGCTTTTCGGACTCTGATTCACCCCTCCACTTT. This translates into CASSFSDSDSPLHF.

V is TRBV30 and J is TRBJ1-2, with D possibly TRBD1 on 5 matching bases. In germline, CDR1 is GTSNPN, CDR2 SVGIG (reference sequence). V gave up 1 base and J gave up 8 bases, with 14 bases separating them. The CDR3 runs to 13 residues. The chain's CDR3 is CAWSERGGVGYTF. The CDR3 nucleotides read TGTGCCTGGAGTGAGAGGGGAGGGGTCGGCTACACCTTC.